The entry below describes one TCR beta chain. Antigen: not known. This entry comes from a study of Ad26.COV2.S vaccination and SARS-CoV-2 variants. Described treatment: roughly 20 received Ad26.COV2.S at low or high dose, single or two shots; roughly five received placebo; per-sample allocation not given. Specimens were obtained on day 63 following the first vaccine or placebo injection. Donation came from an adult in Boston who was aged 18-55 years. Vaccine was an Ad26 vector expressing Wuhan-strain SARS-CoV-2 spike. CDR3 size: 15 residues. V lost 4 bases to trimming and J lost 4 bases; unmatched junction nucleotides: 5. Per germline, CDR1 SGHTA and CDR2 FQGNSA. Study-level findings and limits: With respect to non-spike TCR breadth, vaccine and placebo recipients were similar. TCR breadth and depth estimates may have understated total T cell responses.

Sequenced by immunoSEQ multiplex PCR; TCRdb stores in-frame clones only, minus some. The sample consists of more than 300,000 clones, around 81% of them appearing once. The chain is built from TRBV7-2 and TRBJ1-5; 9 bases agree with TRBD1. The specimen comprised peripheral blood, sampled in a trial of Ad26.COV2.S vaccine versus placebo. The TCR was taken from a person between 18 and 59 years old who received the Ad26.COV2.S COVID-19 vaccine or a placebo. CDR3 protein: CASSSGQGRNQPQHF. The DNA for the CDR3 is TGTGCCAGCAGCTCTGGACAGGGGAGAAATCAGCCCCAGCATTTT.